Each of the 30 T cell receptor beta chains below was sequenced from the same sample in a study of blood T cells in healthy people across ages. With a J-beta primer mix and a sample-barcoded 5' primer, a second PCR ran about 7 to 12 cycles. A single record per CDR3 protein comes from TCRdb applying MiXCR to the 5' RACE reads. The table shows over 1,300,000 distinct CDR3 sequences, with almost 60% occurring only once. Sequenced input: blood. All receptors come from a man younger than 35 in good health.

The V call is TRBV5-1, the J call TRBJ2-2; D gene unclear. Trimming pared 7 bases from V and 4 bases from J, leaving 5 bases between. This CDR3 has 11 amino acids. Germline V gives CDR1 SGHRS, CDR2 YFSETQ. The CDR3 sequence is CASGITGELFF. Written as DNA, the CDR3 is TGCGCCAGCGGAATCACCGGGGAGCTGTTTTTT. The whole variable domain, filled in from reference TRBV5-1 and TRBJ2-2, reads KAGVTQTPRYLIKTRGQQVTLSCSPISGHRSVSWYQQTPGQGLQFLFEYFSETQRNKGNFPGRFSGRQFSNSRSEMNVSTLELGDSALYLCASGITGELFFGEGSRLTVL.

The chain uses TRBV2 and TRBJ1-5; D uncertain. V was shortened by 3 bases and J by 11 bases, with 17 bases between the two germline ends. There are 14 residues in the CDR3. Germline V gives CDR1 SNHLY, CDR2 FYNNEI. The CDR3 reads CASSDRTVVGTQHF. The CDR3, as DNA: TGTGCCAGCAGTGATCGGACGGTTGTAGGGACCCAGCATTTT.

Here the CDR3 reads CASSPINRGVEKLFF. CDR3 nucleotide sequence: TGTGCCAGCAGCCCCATAAACAGGGGGGTAGAAAAACTGTTTTTT. This chain links TRBV7-9 with TRBJ1-4; TRBD1 matches at 8 bases. Looked up from germline, CDR1 is SEHNR and CDR2 is FQNEAQ (reference sequence). This CDR3 contains 15 residues. Germline trimming cut 5 bases from V and 8 bases from J; bases unmatched to any gene: 10.

The chain employs TRBV9 and TRBJ2-6; no firm D call. Germline CDR1 reads SGDLS; CDR2 reads YYNGEE. V lost 3 bases and J 0 bases, leaving 13 bases between the germline ends. The CDR3 length is 17 residues. CDR3: CASSAGSPTSGANVLTF. DNA of the CDR3: TGTGCCAGCAGCGCCGGGTCTCCAACCTCTGGGGCCAACGTCCTGACTTTC. Filled out from reference TRBV9 and TRBJ2-6, the complete variable domain reads DSGVTQTPKHLITATGQRVTLRCSPRSGDLSVYWYQQSLDQGLQFLIQYYNGEERAKGNILERFSAQQFPDLHSELNLSSLELGDSALYFCASSAGSPTSGANVLTFGAGSRLTVL.

This clonotype was observed many times. The rearrangement links TRBV20-1 to TRBJ2-7, with TRBD2 as a possible D gene (8 bases). Per germline, CDR1 DFQATT and CDR2 SNEGSKA (reference sequence). The CDR3 consists of 13 residues. The germline V and J ends were trimmed by 6 bases and 2 bases, with 14 bases remaining between them. CDR3 in DNA: TGCAGTGCCGGGACTAGGGGGCCCTACGAGCAGTACTTC. Translated, it gives CSAGTRGPYEQYF.

This clonotype was seen a handful of times. CDR3 protein: CASSLTTGTGLYEQYF. The DNA for the CDR3 is TGCGCCAGCAGCTTGACTACCGGGACAGGGCTTTACGAGCAGTACTTC. This chain uses TRBV5-1 with TRBJ2-7; 9 nucleotides agree with TRBD1. This CDR3 contains 16 residues. After removal of 1 base from V and 4 bases from J, the junction contained 9 bases not matched to a gene. The V gene's germline CDR1 is SGHRS and CDR2 YFSETQ.

V gene TRBV15 combines with J gene TRBJ2-5, with a weak D call TRBD1 (6 bases). The better agreement between TRBJ2-7 and the DNA end casts doubt on the J call. Germline V gene data show CDR1 as LNHNV and CDR2 as YYDKDF (reference sequence). The CDR3 has 13 residues. The CDR3 DNA reads as TGTGCCACCAGCAGAGATCCAGGGGTCGAGCAGTACTTC. It translates to CATSRDPGVEQYF.

The rearrangement links TRBV6-6 to TRBJ2-3, with 10 bases matching TRBD2. The CDR3 runs 15 residues. The V segment lost 11 bases and the J segment 4 bases; nucleotides outside the gene matches: 12. The germline gives CDR1 MNHNY, CDR2 SVGAGI (reference sequence). The CDR3 sequence is CAESKSGGASDTQYF. CDR3 nucleotide sequence: TGTGCCGAATCGAAGAGCGGGGGGGCATCAGATACGCAGTATTTT.

The rearrangement joins TRBV5-1 to TRBJ2-7; perhaps TRBD2 as D (5 bases). This CDR3 has 11 amino acids. Germline V gene data show CDR1 as SGHRS and CDR2 as YFSETQ. Trimming removed 7 bases from V and 7 bases from J, with 12 bases in between. The CDR3 DNA follows: TGCGCCAGCTTTGAGGGTCCAGAGCAGTACTTC. This sequence encodes CASFEGPEQYF.

The CDR3 bases are TGTGCCAGCAGCCAAGTGGGCCCGGGACAAGCTAACACCGGGGAGCTGTTTTTT. Translation gives CASSQVGPGQANTGELFF. V gene TRBV3-1 combines with J gene TRBJ2-2, with a tentative D call TRBD1 (6 bases). CDR1 and CDR2 (germline): LGHDT, YNNKEL (reference sequence). Trimming left V 1 base short and J 2 bases short, with 17 bases between. This CDR3 spans 18 amino acids.

The chain uses TRBV20-1 and TRBJ2-3, with TRBD1 identical over 7 bases. With 0 bases clipped from V and 3 bases from J, the junction kept 6 bases outside the gene matches. Germline CDR1 and CDR2: DFQATT and SNEGSKA (reference sequence). The CDR3 consists of 15 residues. In DNA, the CDR3 is TGCAGTGCTAGAGACGACAGGGATGGTACAGATACGCAGTATTTT. Translated, it gives CSARDDRDGTDTQYF.

This rearrangement joins TRBV12-3 or TRBV12-4 to TRBJ2-2, with TRBD2 as a possible D gene (5 bases). Trimming removed 10 bases at V and 5 bases at J, with 17 bases between. The CDR3 is 14 residues long. CDR3 bases: TGTGCCACCAAAACTACCGGGGAGACCGGGGAGCTGTTTTTT. Amino acid sequence: CATKTTGETGELFF.

The rearrangement links TRBV3-1 to TRBJ2-7; no reliable D call. The J call could be wrong; TRBJ2-5 is a better fit for the DNA end. The CDR3 totals 16 residues. The germline V gene has CDR1 LGHDT and CDR2 YNNKEL (reference sequence). The CDR3: CASSQDPTESEETQYF. The CDR3 coding sequence is TGTGCCAGCAGCCAAGATCCGACGGAGTCCGAAGAGACCCAGTACTTC.

V is TRBV5-4 and J is TRBJ1-2, with D maybe TRBD1 (5 bases). Germline V gene lookup returns CDR1 SGHNT and CDR2 YYREEE (reference sequence). The CDR3 sequence is 14 residues long. Trimming pared 4 bases from V and 4 bases from J, leaving 14 bases between. The CDR3 bases are TGTGCCAGCAGCGTGGACTCTCAGGGCTATGGCTACACCTTC. This sequence encodes CASSVDSQGYGYTF.

This chain links TRBV25-1 with TRBJ1-2; a weak D match, TRBD1 (5 bases). V dropped 0 bases and J dropped 3 bases, with 14 bases sitting between them. The germline V gene encodes CDR1 MGHDK and CDR2 SYGVNS. The CDR3 is made up of 16 amino acids. The CDR3 is CASSEYQGSFHYGYTF. CDR3 DNA: TGTGCCAGCAGTGAATATCAGGGCTCATTCCACTATGGCTACACCTTC.

The chain uses TRBV25-1 and TRBJ2-1; D may be TRBD2 (6 bases). The CDR3 loop spans 15 amino acids. Germline CDR1 is MGHDK and CDR2 is SYGVNS. Trimming shortened V by 3 bases and J by 6 bases, and 15 bases separated the two germline ends. This CDR3 reads CASSEEGKLGNEQFF. CDR3 nucleotide sequence: TGTGCCAGCAGTGAGGAGGGGAAGCTAGGCAATGAGCAGTTCTTC.

Notes on this clonotype: An end of the junction does not agree with germline; a read error may underlie this. This chain connects TRBV10-3 to TRBJ2-7; TRBD2 matches 8 bases. TRBJ2-5 matches the DNA end more closely, so the J call is doubtful. The CDR3 length is 18 residues. Germline values: CDR1 ENHRY, CDR2 SYGVKD. As DNA, the CDR3 is TGTGCCATCAATGAGTCGAGAGCGGGAGTGGCTTTTTCAGAGACCCAGTACTTC. Translating gives CAINESRAGVAFSETQYF.

The table lists this clonotype with a count of one. The chain combines TRBV3-1 with TRBJ1-1, with D unclear. The length of the CDR3 is 17 residues. Deletions cut 1 base from V and 5 bases from J, with 20 bases between. The germline CDR1 and CDR2 sequences are LGHDT and YNNKEL (reference sequence). The CDR3 DNA reads TGTGCCAGCAGCCAAGGGAAGCGGAGCCCGATCTTGACTGAAGCTTTCTTT. Its protein is CASSQGKRSPILTEAFF.

This sequence joins TRBV29-1 and TRBJ2-2, with D hard to call. CDR1 SQVTM and CDR2 ANQGSEA come from the germline V gene. CDR3 length: 12 amino acids. The V end lost 1 base, the J end lost 4 bases, and 4 bases lay between the germline ends. The CDR3 here is CSVEVLTGELFF. The CDR3 region has the DNA TGCAGCGTTGAAGTCCTCACCGGGGAGCTGTTTTTT.

The chain employs TRBV27 and TRBJ1-2; TRBD1 is a possible D gene (6 bases). The germline V and J ends were trimmed by 7 bases and 4 bases, with 16 bases remaining between them. The CDR3 is 14 residues long. CDR1 is MNHEY, CDR2 SMNVEV, per germline (reference sequence). CDR3 sequence (DNA): TGTGCCAGCACTCAAGGGGTGGACAGCTATGGCTACACCTTC. Protein product: CASTQGVDSYGYTF.

This clonotype was seen just once. V is TRBV20-1 and J is TRBJ2-1; 9 bases map to TRBD1. The germline V gene encodes CDR1 DFQATT and CDR2 SNEGSKA (reference sequence). The CDR3 runs to 16 residues. Trimming took 0 bases from V and 9 from J; bases not matched to a gene: 12. The CDR3, as DNA: TGCAGTGCTAGAGATTGGTTAGGGGACAGGGCCGGTGAGCAGTTCTTC. Translation gives CSARDWLGDRAGEQFF.

In its sample, this clonotype was seen a few times. The chain uses TRBV27 and TRBJ1-2; TRBD1 matches 11 bases. The germline V gene encodes CDR1 MNHEY and CDR2 SMNVEV (reference sequence). V was clipped by 1 base and J by 4 bases; unmatched bases: 2. The CDR3 totals 15 residues. DNA for the CDR3: TGTGCCAGCAGTTTATGGGGGACAGGGGGCTATGGCTACACCTTC. Translating it yields CASSLWGTGGYGYTF.

There are a few counts of this clonotype. The gene calls are TRBV7-6 and TRBJ2-1; D remains ambiguous. The V gene's germline CDR1 is SGHVS and CDR2 FNYEAQ. The V end lost 4 bases, the J end lost 7 bases, and 11 bases lay between the germline ends. The CDR3 is 13 amino acids. CDR3 DNA: TGTGCCAGCAGCTCATTAGGTTTAAATGAGCAGTTCTTC. Its translation is CASSSLGLNEQFF.

The rearrangement joins TRBV28 to TRBJ2-7, with TRBD1 identical over 8 bases. Germline-derived CDR1 and CDR2 are MDHEN and SYDVKM. The CDR3 contains 15 residues. Losses at the gene ends were 4 bases for V and 2 bases for J; bases not matched to a gene: 7. The CDR3 bases are TGTGCCAGCAGTTCTGGGGGGACAGGACCCTACGAGCAGTACTTC. It translates to CASSSGGTGPYEQYF. The variable domain in full, with the rest retrieved from reference TRBV28 and TRBJ2-7, is DVKVTQSSRYLVKRTGEKVFLECVQDMDHENMFWYRQDPGLGLRLIYFSYDVKMKEKGDIPEGYSVSREKKERFSLILESASTNQTSMYLCASSSGGTGPYEQYFGPGTRLTVT.

V usage is TRBV20-1 and J usage is TRBJ2-7, with 9 positions matching TRBD2. CDR1 is DFQATT, CDR2 SNEGSKA, per germline (reference sequence). V shed 0 bases, J shed 5 bases, and the junction held 8 bases outside the gene matches. The CDR3 contains 15 residues. CDR3 coding DNA: TGCAGTGCTAGAGATGCAGGGCGGGGGGGAAACGAGCAGTACTTC. Its protein is CSARDAGRGGNEQYF.

This chain uses TRBV15 with TRBJ2-5; 7 bases are shared with TRBD2. The V and J ends lost 1 base and 7 bases, in that order; junction bases with no gene match: 3. The CDR3 extends over 13 amino acids. Germline assignment: CDR1 LNHNV and CDR2 YYDKDF (reference sequence). The chain's CDR3 is CATSRGREGTQYF. For the CDR3, the DNA is TGTGCCACCAGCAGAGGCAGGGAGGGGACCCAGTACTTC.

Remarks on this clonotype: This may arise from a read error, as a much more abundant clone is one base away. The V call is TRBV7-2, the J call TRBJ1-5; D remains unclear. Between the trimmed V and J ends, which lost 5 bases and 4 bases, there was a span of 6 bases. The CDR3 contains 12 residues. The germline V gene encodes CDR1 SGHTA and CDR2 FQGNSA. This CDR3 reads CASSPMNQPQHF. Written as DNA, the CDR3 is TGTGCCAGCAGCCCGATGAATCAGCCCCAGCATTTT.

This clonotype was counted between two and nine times. The rearrangement uses TRBV7-6 and TRBJ1-5; D gene uncertain. The germline V and J ends were trimmed by 3 bases and 11 bases, with 8 bases remaining between them. Germline V gene sequence: CDR1 SGHVS, CDR2 FNYEAQ. The CDR3 spans 11 residues. The CDR3 DNA follows: TGTGCCAGCAGCTTCGTACTGGCCCAGCATTTT. This translates into CASSFVLAQHF.

The rearrangement links TRBV30 to TRBJ2-3, with TRBD2 matching 7 bases. The trim removed 5 bases at V and 2 bases at J, leaving 10 bases unmatched. Per germline, CDR1 GTSNPN and CDR2 SVGIG (reference sequence). This CDR3 contains 15 residues. The DNA for the CDR3 is TGTGCCTGGTGTAGACTAGCCTCAACCACAGATACGCAGTATTTT. Translation gives CAWCRLASTTDTQYF.

Only a few counts were recorded for this clonotype. The V gene is TRBV20-1, the J gene TRBJ2-1; D unclear. V shed 3 bases and J shed 5 bases, with 11 bases lying between them. The CDR3 extends over 13 amino acids. Germline CDR1 DFQATT, CDR2 SNEGSKA (reference sequence). The DNA for the CDR3 is TGCAGTGCTAGTATACGAAGGGACAATGAGCAGTTCTTC. Protein sequence: CSASIRRDNEQFF.